Sequencing of this T cell receptor beta chain was carried out in a study of PD-1 blockade in classical Hodgkin lymphoma. V trimming: 4 bases; J trimming: 4 bases; junction bases outside the gene matches: 6. Germline CDR1 is MNHEY and CDR2 is SVGAGI. This CDR3 region has 15 residues. Data came from immunoSEQ multiplex PCR; TCRdb stores just in-frame clones and leaves some out. Among some 27,000 clones listed, over 75% were seen once. The time point denotes: cycle 4 day 1 (C4D1), after less than 7 weeks of nivolumab. After autologous stem cell transplantation all patients relapsed, and prior brentuximab vedotin exposure differed between cohorts.

The clonotype was recovered from a human donor with classical Hodgkin lymphoma. The V and J genes are TRBV6-5 and TRBJ2-1, with 8 bases identical to TRBD2. Here the sequenced sample was peripheral blood mononuclear cells (PBMCs), taken before the fourth cycle of nivolumab. As DNA, the CDR3 is TGTGCCAGCAGTTCCGTCGGGGGGGCATACAATGAGCAGTTCTTC. As protein: CASSSVGGAYNEQFF.